A single sample gave rise to the 24 T cell receptor beta chains below, sequenced in a study of T cell changes during pregnancy in multiple sclerosis. The assay was immunoSEQ multiplex PCR, and TCRdb's table has in-frame clones only and misses some. The top ten hold 0.15% to 0.2% of the sample, which has tens of thousands of clones, approximately 90% seen once. The sample in question was CD4+ T cells from peripheral blood mononuclear cells, obtained in the second trimester of pregnancy. Receptor source: a female donor with multiple sclerosis, enrolled in a pregnancy study.

V and J are TRBV6-5 and TRBJ2-2; the match to TRBD2 covers 8 bases. The CDR3 is made up of 14 amino acids. V lost 7 bases and J lost 2; bases outside the gene matches: 3. CDR1 is MNHEY and CDR2 is SVGAGI in the germline V gene. The CDR3 is CASTRGGNTGELFF. The CDR3 region has the DNA TGTGCCAGCACCCGGGGGGGCAACACCGGGGAGCTGTTTTTT.

This clone has only one observation. The chain recombines TRBV10-3 with TRBJ1-2; no clear D. The V gene lost 6 bases and the J gene lost 6 bases, with 17 bases spanning the gap. The CDR3 spans 14 residues. The V gene's germline CDR1 is ENHRY and CDR2 SYGVKD. The CDR3 nucleotides read TGTGCCATCAGGAACGGGGTGGGAGGACATGGCTACACCTTC. Encoded protein: CAIRNGVGGHGYTF.

The chain has TRBV15 and TRBJ2-1; TRBD2 aligns across 10 bases. Germline lookup yields CDR1 LNHNV and CDR2 YYDKDF (reference sequence). The CDR3 extends over 18 amino acids. After removal of 0 bases from V and 4 bases from J, the junction contained 9 bases not matched to a gene. As DNA, the CDR3 is TGTGCCACCAGCAGAGATCGCGCTAGCGGGAGAGTTTACAATGAGCAGTTCTTC. This encodes CATSRDRASGRVYNEQFF.

The chain carries TRBV9 and TRBJ2-5, with 7 bases lining up with TRBD2. Germline trimming cut 4 bases from V and 4 bases from J; bases unmatched to any gene: 13. The CDR3 spans 16 residues. Germline CDR1 and CDR2: SGDLS and YYNGEE. The CDR3 protein is CASSPGGFSGVETQYF. The CDR3 DNA is TGTGCCAGCAGCCCCGGGGGGTTTTCTGGCGTAGAGACCCAGTACTTC.

J is TRBJ2-3 and V is TRBV9; 9 nucleotides agree with TRBD1. CDR3 length equals 16 residues. V was pared by 4 bases and J by 1 base, with 7 bases of the junction left unmatched. Germline-derived CDR1 and CDR2 are SGDLS and YYNGEE. The CDR3 DNA is TGTGCCAGCAGCCATGACCGGGACAGGGGCACAGATACGCAGTATTTT. Protein: CASSHDRDRGTDTQYF. The full variable domain, its missing parts supplied by reference TRBV9 and TRBJ2-3, is DSGVTQTPKHLITATGQRVTLRCSPRSGDLSVYWYQQSLDQGLQFLIQYYNGEERAKGNILERFSAQQFPDLHSELNLSSLELGDSALYFCASSHDRDRGTDTQYFGPGTRLTVL.

The table lists this clone with a count of one. The chain is built from TRBV10-1 and TRBJ2-3; 9 bases align to TRBD2. CDR1 and CDR2 from the germline V gene are WNHNN and SYGVQD (reference sequence). CDR3 length equals 14 residues. V shed 5 bases, J shed 6 bases, and the junction held 6 bases outside the gene matches. Here the CDR3 reads CASSSAGGSDTQYF. In DNA, the CDR3 is TGCGCCAGCAGTTCAGCGGGAGGTTCGGATACGCAGTATTTT.

The chain combines TRBV4-1 with TRBJ1-5; tentative D call: TRBD1 (5 bases). The CDR3 is 14 amino acids. V lost 0 bases and J 2 bases, leaving 5 bases between the germline ends. CDR1 MGHRA and CDR2 YSYEKL come from the germline V gene. As DNA, the CDR3 is TGCGCCAGCAGCCAAGACAGGGGCAATCAGCCCCAGCATTTT. Protein sequence: CASSQDRGNQPQHF.

The V call is TRBV15, the J call TRBJ2-7, with no clear D. The CDR3 has 13 amino acids. The ends were cut back, 1 base at V and 2 bases at J, with 6 bases in the middle. In germline, CDR1 is LNHNV, CDR2 YYDKDF (reference sequence). This chain's CDR3 is CATSRARTYEQYF. The DNA for the CDR3 is TGTGCCACCAGCAGAGCCAGGACCTACGAGCAGTACTTC.

The chain couples TRBV5-4 to TRBJ1-1; D perhaps matches TRBD1 (6 bases). Germline V gene lookup returns CDR1 SGHNT and CDR2 YYREEE (reference sequence). Trimming took off 3 bases at V and 7 bases at J, with 22 bases between the two ends. The CDR3 loop spans 16 amino acids. Written as DNA, the CDR3 is TGTGCCAGCAGCTCGGGATCCAGGACAGCTTTACGTGAAGCTTTCTTT. It yields the protein CASSSGSRTALREAFF.

The J gene is TRBJ1-5, the V gene TRBV19, with 7 bases identical to TRBD1. V was clipped by 4 bases and J by 4 bases; unmatched bases: 7. The CDR3 length is 15 residues. Germline V lookup: CDR1 LNHDA, CDR2 SQIVND (reference sequence). The CDR3 DNA reads as TGTGCCAGTAGTACAGGGGGTGGTGGGAATCAGCCCCAGCATTTT. Amino acid sequence: CASSTGGGGNQPQHF.

This CDR3 reads CASSLGGGEQYF. Written as DNA, the CDR3 is TGTGCCAGCAGCTTGGGGGGGGGCGAGCAGTACTTC. V is TRBV5-5 and J is TRBJ2-7, with 7 bases fitting TRBD2. Germline V gives CDR1 SGHKS, CDR2 YYEKEE (reference sequence). Trimming took 0 bases from V and 6 from J; bases not matched to a gene: 0. The CDR3 has 12 amino acids.

CDR3 protein: CAWSYSNAYEQYF. CDR3 nucleotide sequence: TGTGCCTGGAGTTACAGCAATGCCTACGAGCAGTACTTC. The gene calls are TRBV30 and TRBJ2-7; D is uncertain. CDR1 is GTSNPN, CDR2 SVGIG, per germline (reference sequence). The CDR3 runs to 13 residues. Trimming cost V 2 bases and J 2 bases, with 10 bases left between them.

The chain has TRBV14 and TRBJ1-3; D is unclear. There are 17 residues in the CDR3. The ends were cut back, 0 bases at V and 0 bases at J, with 12 bases in the middle. The germline CDR1 and CDR2 sequences are SGHDN and FVKESK. The CDR3 loop is CASSQDPSDYSGNTIYF. The CDR3 DNA is TGTGCCAGCAGCCAAGATCCCTCGGACTACTCTGGAAACACCATATATTTT.

V gene TRBV18 combines with J gene TRBJ2-7; a possible D gene is TRBD1 (5 bases). The germline V gene has CDR1 KGHSH and CDR2 LQKENI. Trimming removed 1 base from V and 0 bases from J, with 7 bases in between. The CDR3 has 14 amino acids. The CDR3 region is CASSPQGNSYEQYF. The CDR3 DNA sequence: TGTGCCAGCTCACCACAGGGGAACTCCTACGAGCAGTACTTC.

The chain carries TRBV6-5 and TRBJ1-2; D uncertain. The CDR3 totals 14 residues. In germline, CDR1 is MNHEY, CDR2 SVGAGI. V shed 0 bases and J shed 1 base, with 6 bases lying between them. CDR3 coding DNA: TGTGCCAGCAGTTACTCCTGGAGTAACTATGGCTACACCTTC. Amino acid sequence: CASSYSWSNYGYTF.

V is TRBV15 and J is TRBJ1-3, with TRBD1 as a possible D gene (5 bases). Germline V CDR1 and CDR2: LNHNV, YYDKDF (reference sequence). V was pared by 3 bases and J by 8 bases, with 20 bases between. CDR3 size: 16 residues. Written as DNA, the CDR3 is TGTGCCACCAGCAGGCCCCCAGAGTCTCAGGGCGACACCATATATTTT. Translating it yields CATSRPPESQGDTIYF.

This rearrangement joins TRBV5-1 to TRBJ2-3; tentatively, D is TRBD1 (6 bases). The V and J ends lost 0 bases and 10 bases respectively, with 12 bases between them. Germline CDR1 reads SGHRS; CDR2 reads YFSETQ. This CDR3 contains 13 residues. CDR3 protein: CASSLDWDNPQYF. The CDR3 coding sequence is TGCGCCAGCAGCTTGGATTGGGACAACCCGCAGTATTTT.

V usage is TRBV5-5 and J usage is TRBJ1-6; D gene unclear. The length of the CDR3 is 14 residues. Trimming stripped 1 base from V and 11 bases from J, with 13 bases between. Germline V CDR1 and CDR2: SGHKS, YYEKEE (reference sequence). The CDR3 sequence: CASSLRITAAPLHF. The CDR3 DNA reads as TGTGCCAGCAGCTTGAGGATTACGGCGGCACCCCTCCACTTT.

The CDR3 protein is CASSFRALTAEAFF. The DNA for the CDR3 is TGCGCCAGCAGCTTCCGGGCCTTGACAGCTGAAGCTTTCTTT. The chain recombines TRBV5-1 with TRBJ1-1, with D perhaps matching TRBD1 (5 bases). The germline V gene encodes CDR1 SGHRS and CDR2 YFSETQ. The CDR3 spans 14 residues. The ends were cut back, 2 bases at V and 6 bases at J, with 14 bases in the middle.

J is TRBJ1-1 and V is TRBV9, with 11 bases fitting TRBD1. Unmatched junction bases numbered 14, after V lost 0 bases and J lost 7 bases. Germline V gene data show CDR1 as SGDLS and CDR2 as YYNGEE. The CDR3 length is 18 residues. The CDR3 bases are TGTGCCAGCAGCGTAGGTCCATTAGGGACAGGGGGATGGGGTGAAGCTTTCTTT. This translates into CASSVGPLGTGGWGEAFF. Together with reference TRBV9 and TRBJ1-1, the CDR3 gives the full variable domain: DSGVTQTPKHLITATGQRVTLRCSPRSGDLSVYWYQQSLDQGLQFLIQYYNGEERAKGNILERFSAQQFPDLHSELNLSSLELGDSALYFCASSVGPLGTGGWGEAFFGQGTRLTVV.

This sequence joins TRBV20-1 and TRBJ1-2; perhaps TRBD1 as D (6 bases). Germline V gene sequence: CDR1 DFQATT, CDR2 SNEGSKA (reference sequence). There are 11 residues in the CDR3. This chain's CDR3 is CTARGNYGYTF. The CDR3, as DNA: TGCACCGCGAGGGGGAACTATGGCTACACCTTC.

This clone has just one count. The DNA for the CDR3 is TGTGCCTGGAGTAGTAGGGGGCAGAGAAACACCATATATTTT. Protein sequence: CAWSSRGQRNTIYF. This chain links TRBV30 with TRBJ1-3; TRBD1 aligns across 7 bases. Trimming removed 2 bases from V and 5 bases from J; junction bases left unmatched: 6. The length of the CDR3 is 14 residues. Germline V gene lookup returns CDR1 GTSNPN and CDR2 SVGIG (reference sequence).

This sequence joins TRBV7-3 and TRBJ1-1, with a weak D call TRBD1 (5 bases). The germline CDR1 and CDR2 sequences are SGHTA and FQGTGA. The CDR3 has 15 residues. Between the trimmed V and J ends, which lost 5 bases and 2 bases, there was a span of 15 bases. CDR3 nucleotide sequence: TGTGCCAGCAGCCGAATGGCGGGGGGAAACACTGAAGCTTTCTTT. This gives the protein CASSRMAGGNTEAFF.

The J gene is TRBJ2-7, the V gene TRBV6-5; perhaps TRBD1 as D (5 bases). Germline lookup yields CDR1 MNHEY and CDR2 SVGAGI. V lost 6 bases and J 4 bases, leaving 19 bases between the germline ends. The CDR3 consists of 15 residues. Here the CDR3 DNA reads TGTGCCAGCAGCCGTTTTCATGGTCAGGGATACGAGCAGTACTTC. Protein sequence: CASSRFHGQGYEQYF.